This record concerns one T cell receptor beta chain sequence. The sample originates from a study of technical replicates of blood from several donors. This CDR3 spans 14 amino acids. Trimming cost V 2 bases and J 3 bases; bases outside gene matches: 7. Germline V CDR1 and CDR2: SQVTM, ANQGSEA. Produced via immunoSEQ multiplex PCR; TCRdb's table is partial and in-frame only. The table includes tens of thousands of clones, approximately 93% detected once. Sequenced sample: T cells isolated from PBMCs. The clonotype originates from a human donor in good health. This chain connects TRBV29-1 to TRBJ2-7; TRBD1 matches 7 bases. CDR3 DNA: TGCAGCGTTGAACCCCGACAGGGTCGCTACGAGCAGTACTTC. Protein sequence: CSVEPRQGRYEQYF.